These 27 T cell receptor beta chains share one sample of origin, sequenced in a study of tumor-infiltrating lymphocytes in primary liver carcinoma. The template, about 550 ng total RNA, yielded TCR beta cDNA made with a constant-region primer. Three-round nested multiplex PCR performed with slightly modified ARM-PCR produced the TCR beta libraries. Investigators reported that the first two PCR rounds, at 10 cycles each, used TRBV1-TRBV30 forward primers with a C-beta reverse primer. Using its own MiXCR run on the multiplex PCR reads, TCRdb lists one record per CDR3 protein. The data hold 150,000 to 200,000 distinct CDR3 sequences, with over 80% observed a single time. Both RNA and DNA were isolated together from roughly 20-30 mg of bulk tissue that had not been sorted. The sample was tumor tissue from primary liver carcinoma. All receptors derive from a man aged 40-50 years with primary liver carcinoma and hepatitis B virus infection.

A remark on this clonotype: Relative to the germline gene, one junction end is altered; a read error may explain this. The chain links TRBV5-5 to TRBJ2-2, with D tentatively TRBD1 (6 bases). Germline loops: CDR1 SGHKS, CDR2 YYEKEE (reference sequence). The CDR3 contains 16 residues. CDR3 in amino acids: CASTWRGGGRSGELFF. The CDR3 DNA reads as TGTGCCAGCACCTGGCGTGGGGGCGGACGGTCCGGGGAGCTATTTTTT.

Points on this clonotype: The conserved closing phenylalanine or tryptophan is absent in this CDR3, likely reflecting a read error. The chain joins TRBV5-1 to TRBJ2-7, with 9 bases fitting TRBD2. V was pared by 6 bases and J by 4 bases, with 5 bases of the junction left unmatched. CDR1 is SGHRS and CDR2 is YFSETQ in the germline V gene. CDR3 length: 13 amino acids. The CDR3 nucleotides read TGCGCCAGCAATAGAGCGGGAGGATACGAGCAGTACCTC. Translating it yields CASNRAGGYEQYL.

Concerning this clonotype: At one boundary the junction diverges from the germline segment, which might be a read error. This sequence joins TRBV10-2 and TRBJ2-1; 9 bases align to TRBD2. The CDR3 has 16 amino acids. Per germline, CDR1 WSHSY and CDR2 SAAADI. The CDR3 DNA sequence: TGCGCCAGCATCCGAGCGGGGGGAGAGACTAGGAATGAGCATTTCTTC. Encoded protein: CASIRAGGETRNEHFF.

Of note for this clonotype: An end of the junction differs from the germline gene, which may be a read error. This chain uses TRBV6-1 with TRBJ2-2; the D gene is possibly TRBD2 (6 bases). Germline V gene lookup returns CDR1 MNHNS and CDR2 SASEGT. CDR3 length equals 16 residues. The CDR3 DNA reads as TGTGCCAGCAGTGACGAAGGGGTTGTCGGGACCGGGGGGCTGTTTTTT. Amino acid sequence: CASSDEGVVGTGGLFF.

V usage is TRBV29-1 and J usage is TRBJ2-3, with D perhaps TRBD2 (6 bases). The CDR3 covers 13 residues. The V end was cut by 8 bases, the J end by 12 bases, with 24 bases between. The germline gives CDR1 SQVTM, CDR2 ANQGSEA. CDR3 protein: CSFLATSTETQYF. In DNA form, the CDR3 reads TGCAGCTTCCTGGCAACTAGCACAGAAACACAGTATTTT.

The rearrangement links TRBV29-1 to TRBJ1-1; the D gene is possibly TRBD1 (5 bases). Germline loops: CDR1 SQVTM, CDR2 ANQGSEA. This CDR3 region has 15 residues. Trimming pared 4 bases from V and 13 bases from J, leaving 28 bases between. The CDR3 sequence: CSVGRGWGMNTDDFF. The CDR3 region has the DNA TGCAGCGTTGGAAGGGGCTGGGGGATGAACACTGATGATTTCTTT. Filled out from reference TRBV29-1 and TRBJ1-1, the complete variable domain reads SAVISQKPSRDICQRGTSLTIQCQVDSQVTMMFWYRQQPGQSLTLIATANQGSEATYESGFVIDKFPISRPNLTFSTLTVSNMSPEDSSIYLCSVGRGWGMNTDDFFGQGTRLTVV.

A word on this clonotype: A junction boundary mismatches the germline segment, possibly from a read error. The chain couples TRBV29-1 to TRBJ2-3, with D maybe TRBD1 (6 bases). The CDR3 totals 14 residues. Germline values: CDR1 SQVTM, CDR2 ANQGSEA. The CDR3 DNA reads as TGCATCGTTTCCGGGACATGGGCGTCAGATACACAGTATTTT. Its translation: CIVSGTWASDTQYF.

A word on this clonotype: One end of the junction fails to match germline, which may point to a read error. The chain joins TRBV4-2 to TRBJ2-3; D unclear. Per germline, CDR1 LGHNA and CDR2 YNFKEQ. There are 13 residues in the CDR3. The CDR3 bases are TGTGCCACCAGCCAAGGCCCCGCATATACGCAGTATTTT. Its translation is CATSQGPAYTQYF.

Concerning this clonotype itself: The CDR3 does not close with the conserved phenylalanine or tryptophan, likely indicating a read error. Written as DNA, the CDR3 is TGCAGTGTCCGTGCGCCAGCTATTCCCGAGCAGTACTTG. This translates into CSVRAPAIPEQYL. V and J are TRBV29-1 and TRBJ2-7; D gene uncertain. This CDR3 has 13 amino acids. The germline CDR1 and CDR2 sequences are SQVTM and ANQGSEA.

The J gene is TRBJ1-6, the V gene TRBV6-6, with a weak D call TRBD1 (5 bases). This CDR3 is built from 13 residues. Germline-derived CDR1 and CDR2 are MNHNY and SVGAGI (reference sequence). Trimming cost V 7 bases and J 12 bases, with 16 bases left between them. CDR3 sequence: CASIEGTALPLHF. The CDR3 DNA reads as TGTGCCAGCATTGAAGGGACGGCTCTACCCCTCCACTTT.

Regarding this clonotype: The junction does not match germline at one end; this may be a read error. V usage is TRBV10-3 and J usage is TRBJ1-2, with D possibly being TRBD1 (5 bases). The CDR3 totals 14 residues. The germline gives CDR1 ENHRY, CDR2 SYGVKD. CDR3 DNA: TGTACCATCAGTGTCGAGACGGGAGGGGATGGCTACACCTTC. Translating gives CTISVETGGDGYTF.

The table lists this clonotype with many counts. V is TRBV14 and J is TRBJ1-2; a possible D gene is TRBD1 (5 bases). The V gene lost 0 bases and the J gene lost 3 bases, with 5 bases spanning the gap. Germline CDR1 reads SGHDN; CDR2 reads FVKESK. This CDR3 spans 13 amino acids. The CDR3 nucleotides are TGTGCCAGCAGCCAAGACAGGGACTATGGCTACACCTTC. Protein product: CASSQDRDYGYTF.

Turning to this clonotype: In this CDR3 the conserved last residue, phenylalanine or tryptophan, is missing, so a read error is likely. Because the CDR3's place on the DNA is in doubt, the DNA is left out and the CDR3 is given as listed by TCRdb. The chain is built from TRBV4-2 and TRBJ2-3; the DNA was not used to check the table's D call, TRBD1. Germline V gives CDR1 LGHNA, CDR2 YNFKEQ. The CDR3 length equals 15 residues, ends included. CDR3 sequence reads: CASSQDDGGADTQYS.

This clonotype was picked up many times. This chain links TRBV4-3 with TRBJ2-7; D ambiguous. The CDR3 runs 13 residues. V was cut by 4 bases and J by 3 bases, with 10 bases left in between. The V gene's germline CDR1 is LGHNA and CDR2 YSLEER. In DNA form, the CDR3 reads TGCGCCAGCAGCCCAGGCAAGGGCTACGAGCAGTACTTC. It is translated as CASSPGKGYEQYF.

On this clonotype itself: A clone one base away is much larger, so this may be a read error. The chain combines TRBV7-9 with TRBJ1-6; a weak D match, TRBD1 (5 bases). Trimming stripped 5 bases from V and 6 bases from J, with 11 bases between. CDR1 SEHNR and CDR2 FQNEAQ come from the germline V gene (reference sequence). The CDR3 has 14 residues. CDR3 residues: CASSPGAVNSPLHF. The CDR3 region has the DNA TGTGCCAGCAGCCCTGGGGCAGTTAATTCACCCCTCCACTTT. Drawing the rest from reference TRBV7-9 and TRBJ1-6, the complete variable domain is DTGVSQNPRHKITKRGQNVTFRCDPISEHNRLYWYRQTLGQGPEFLTYFQNEAQLEKSRLLSDRFSAERPKGSFSTLEIQRTEQGDSAMYLCASSPGAVNSPLHFGNGTRLTVT.

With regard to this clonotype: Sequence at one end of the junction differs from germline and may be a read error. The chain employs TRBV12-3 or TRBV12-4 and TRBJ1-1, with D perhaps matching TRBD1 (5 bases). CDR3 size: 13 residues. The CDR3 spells CASNLREDAEAFF. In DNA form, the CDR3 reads TGCGCCAGCAATCTCAGGGAAGACGCTGAAGCTTTCTTT.

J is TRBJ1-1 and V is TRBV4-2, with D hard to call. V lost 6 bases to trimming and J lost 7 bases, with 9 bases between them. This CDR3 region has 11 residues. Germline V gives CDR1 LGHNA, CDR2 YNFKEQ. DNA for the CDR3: TGTGCCAGCAGTTCGGGAATTGAAGCTTTCTTT. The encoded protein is CASSSGIEAFF.

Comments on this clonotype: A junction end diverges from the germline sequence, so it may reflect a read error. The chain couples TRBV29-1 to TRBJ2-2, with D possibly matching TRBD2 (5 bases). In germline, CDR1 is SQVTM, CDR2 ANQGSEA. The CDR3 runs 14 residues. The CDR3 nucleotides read TGCAGCGTTGATTCAGCGGTGAACACCGGGGAACTGTTTTTT. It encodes CSVDSAVNTGELFF.

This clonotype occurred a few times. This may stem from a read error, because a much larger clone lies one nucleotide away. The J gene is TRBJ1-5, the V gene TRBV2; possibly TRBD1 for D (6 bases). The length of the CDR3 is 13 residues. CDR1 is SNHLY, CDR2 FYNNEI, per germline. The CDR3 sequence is CASSPGENLPQHF. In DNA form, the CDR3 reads TGTGCCAGCAGTCCAGGGGAGAATCTGCCCCAGCATTTT.

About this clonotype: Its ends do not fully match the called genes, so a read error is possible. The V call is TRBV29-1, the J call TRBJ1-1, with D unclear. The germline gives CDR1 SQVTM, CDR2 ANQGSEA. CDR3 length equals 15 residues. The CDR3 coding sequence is TGCAGCGTCGGCGTAGGGCGGGGTATGAACACTGAAGCTCTCTTT. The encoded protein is CSVGVGRGMNTEALF.

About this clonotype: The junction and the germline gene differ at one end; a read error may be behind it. CDR3 in amino acids: CASSTGGITGAFF. The CDR3, as DNA: TGTGCCAGTAGCACAGGGGGGATTACTGGAGCTTTCTTT. This chain connects TRBV6-6 to TRBJ1-1, with 8 positions matching TRBD1. The CDR3 is 13 residues long. The germline gives CDR1 MNHNY, CDR2 SVGAGI (reference sequence).

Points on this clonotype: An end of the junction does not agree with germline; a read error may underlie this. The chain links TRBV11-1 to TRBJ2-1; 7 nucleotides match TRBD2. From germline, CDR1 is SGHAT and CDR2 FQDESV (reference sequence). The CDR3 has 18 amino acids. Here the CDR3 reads CASSLCRSAGVSYNEQFF. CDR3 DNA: TGTGCTAGCAGCTTATGCCGCTCCGCGGGAGTGTCCTACAATGAGCAGTTCTTC.

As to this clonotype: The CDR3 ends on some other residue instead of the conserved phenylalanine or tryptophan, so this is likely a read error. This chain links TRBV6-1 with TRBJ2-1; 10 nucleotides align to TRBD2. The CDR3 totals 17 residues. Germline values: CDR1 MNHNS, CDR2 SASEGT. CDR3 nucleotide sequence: TGTGCAAGCACTCCGGTCGAACGGACTAGCGGAAGCAATGAGCAGTTCTAC. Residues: CASTPVERTSGSNEQFY.

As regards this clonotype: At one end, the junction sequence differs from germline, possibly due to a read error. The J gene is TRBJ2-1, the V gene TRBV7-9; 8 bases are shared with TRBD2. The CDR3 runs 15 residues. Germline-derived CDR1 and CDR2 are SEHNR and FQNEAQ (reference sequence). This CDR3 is CASNLAFGGGNEQFF. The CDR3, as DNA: TGTGCCAGCAACTTAGCGTTCGGGGGGGGCAATGAGCAGTTCTTC.

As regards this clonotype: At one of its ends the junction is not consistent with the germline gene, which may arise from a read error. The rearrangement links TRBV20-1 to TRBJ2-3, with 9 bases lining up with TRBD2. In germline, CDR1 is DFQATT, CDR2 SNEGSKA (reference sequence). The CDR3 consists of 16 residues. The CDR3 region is CSASRAGGSSTDMQYF. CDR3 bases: TGCAGTGCTAGTAGAGCGGGAGGTTCTAGCACAGATATGCAGTATTTT.

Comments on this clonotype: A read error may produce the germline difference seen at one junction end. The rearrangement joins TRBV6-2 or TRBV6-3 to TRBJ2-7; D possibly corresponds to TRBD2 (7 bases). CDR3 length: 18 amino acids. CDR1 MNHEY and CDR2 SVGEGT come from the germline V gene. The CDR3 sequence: CTSSYRVGGTSRPYEQYF. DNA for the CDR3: TGTACCAGCAGTTACAGAGTGGGAGGGACATCCCGACCCTACGAGCAGTACTTT.

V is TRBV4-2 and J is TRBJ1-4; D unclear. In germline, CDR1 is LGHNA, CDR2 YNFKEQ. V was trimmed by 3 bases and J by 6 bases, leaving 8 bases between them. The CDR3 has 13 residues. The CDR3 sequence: CASSHPHHEKLFF. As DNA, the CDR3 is TGTGCCAGCAGCCATCCCCACCATGAAAAACTGTTTTTT.